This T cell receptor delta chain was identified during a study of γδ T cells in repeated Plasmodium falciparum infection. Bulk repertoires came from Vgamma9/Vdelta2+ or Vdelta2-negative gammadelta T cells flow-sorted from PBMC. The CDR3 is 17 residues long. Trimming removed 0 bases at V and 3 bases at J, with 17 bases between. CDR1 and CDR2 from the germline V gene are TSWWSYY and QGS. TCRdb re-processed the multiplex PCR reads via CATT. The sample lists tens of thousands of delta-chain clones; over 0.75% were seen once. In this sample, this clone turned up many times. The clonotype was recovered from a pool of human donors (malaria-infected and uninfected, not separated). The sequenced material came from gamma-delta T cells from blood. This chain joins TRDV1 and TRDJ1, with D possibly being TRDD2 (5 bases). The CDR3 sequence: CALGELWLAPYADKLIF. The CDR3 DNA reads TGTGCTCTTGGGGAACTTTGGCTAGCCCCCTACGCCGATAAACTCATCTTT.